What follows are 29 T cell receptor beta chains derived from one specimen sequenced in a study of shared clonotypes between healthy human individuals. Sequencing used immunoSEQ multiplex PCR; TCRdb keeps in-frame clones, though not all of them. The table shows approximately 640,000 clones, with about 78% occurring only once. Sequencing input: memory CD4+ T cells sorted from blood. Subset noted: CD45RA-negative fraction. These receptors all come from a woman in her twenties or thirties in good health.

The chain is built from TRBV9 and TRBJ2-7; 14 bases fit TRBD2. The CDR3 has 18 amino acids. Unmatched junction bases numbered 9, after V lost 0 bases and J lost 4 bases. CDR1 is SGDLS and CDR2 is YYNGEE in the germline V gene. The CDR3 loop is CASSVEPGTSGSSYEQYF. DNA for the CDR3: TGTGCCAGCAGCGTAGAGCCAGGGACTAGCGGGAGTTCGTACGAGCAGTACTTC.

The V gene is TRBV6-5, the J gene TRBJ2-1, with TRBD2 matching 8 bases. The germline V gene has CDR1 MNHEY and CDR2 SVGAGI. V was clipped by 7 bases and J by 5 bases; unmatched bases: 7. The CDR3 length is 14 residues. CDR3 coding DNA: TGTGCCAGCAAGGGTGTAGCGGGAAACAATGAGCAGTTCTTC. Its translation is CASKGVAGNNEQFF.

This chain links TRBV4-1 with TRBJ1-1, with 7 bases fitting TRBD1. V dropped 5 bases and J dropped 1; count of bases not matched to a gene: 7. Germline lookup yields CDR1 MGHRA and CDR2 YSYEKL. The CDR3 runs to 15 residues. The CDR3 DNA reads as TGCGCCAGCAGCGTCCCGACAGGGAGGAACACTGAAGCTTTCTTT. Its translation: CASSVPTGRNTEAFF.

The chain joins TRBV5-1 to TRBJ1-2, with D possibly TRBD1 on 5 matching bases. V lost 0 bases and J lost 8, with 17 bases in between. CDR1 SGHRS and CDR2 YFSETQ come from the germline V gene. CDR3 length: 15 residues. The DNA of the CDR3 is TGCGCCAGCAGCTTGGTTCCAGGGTCGGGTGGCGGCTACACCTTC. This sequence encodes CASSLVPGSGGGYTF.

The gene calls are TRBV14 and TRBJ2-1, with D uncertain. The V gene lost 4 bases and the J gene lost 4 bases, with 8 bases spanning the gap. The CDR3 has 13 amino acids. In germline, CDR1 is SGHDN, CDR2 FVKESK. The chain's CDR3 is CASSRGRYNEQFF. CDR3 in DNA: TGTGCCAGCAGCCGTGGACGGTACAATGAGCAGTTCTTC.

This clone has a handful of counts. J is TRBJ2-1 and V is TRBV2; 11 positions match TRBD1. V shed 8 bases and J 6 bases; nucleotides not matched to a gene: 18. In germline, CDR1 is SNHLY, CDR2 FYNNEI. This CDR3 has 18 amino acids. CDR3 DNA sequence: TGTGCCAGCTTAAGCCGCCCCTCCGGGACAGGGGGGGTCAATGAGCAGTTCTTC. This gives the protein CASLSRPSGTGGVNEQFF.

This chain links TRBV28 with TRBJ2-7; 8 nucleotides agree with TRBD2. Germline values: CDR1 MDHEN, CDR2 SYDVKM. The CDR3 sequence is 15 residues long. The trim removed 6 bases at V and 0 bases at J, leaving 7 bases unmatched. In DNA, the CDR3 is TGTGCCAGCAGCAAACCCGGGACTAGCTCCTACGAGCAGTACTTC. Its translation is CASSKPGTSSYEQYF.

This clone was counted at least ten times. The chain carries TRBV6-1 and TRBJ1-4, with 7 bases that match TRBD1. The CDR3 contains 18 residues. The J segment lost 0 bases and the V segment lost 3 bases, leaving 10 bases of the junction unmatched. Germline-derived CDR1 and CDR2 are MNHNS and SASEGT. The CDR3 DNA reads TGTGCCAGCAGTGAGACGACAGGGCGAGTTGCAACTAATGAAAAACTGTTTTTT. Amino acids: CASSETTGRVATNEKLFF.

The J gene is TRBJ2-5, the V gene TRBV5-1, with TRBD1 matching 11 bases. Germline V gives CDR1 SGHRS, CDR2 YFSETQ. The CDR3 runs to 17 residues. J was trimmed by 1 base and V by 4 bases; bases with no gene match: 9. CDR3 sequence (DNA): TGCGCCAGCAGCCCCCTGGGGGGGACAGGGGGCCAAGAGACCCAGTACTTC. Its protein is CASSPLGGTGGQETQYF.

This clone was recorded only once. The chain has TRBV5-3 and TRBJ2-1, with a tentative D call TRBD2 (5 bases). TRBV5-3 is annotated as an ORF whose role is uncertain. The CDR3 contains 13 residues. V was trimmed by 4 bases and J by 5 bases, leaving 10 bases between them. CDR3 DNA: TGTGCCAGAAGCCCTCCGGGAAACAATGAGCAGTTCTTC. Translated, it gives CARSPPGNNEQFF.

The chain is built from TRBV5-6 and TRBJ2-5; D remains unclear. The CDR3 totals 12 residues. Trimming took 1 base from V and 5 from J, leaving 6 bases between them. CDR1 is SGHDT, CDR2 YYEEEE, per germline. The CDR3 nucleotides read TGTGCCAGCAGCTTGCCCGGTGAGACCCAGTACTTC. It codes for CASSLPGETQYF.

The chain uses TRBV6-5 and TRBJ2-5, with 7 bases matching TRBD1. Looked up from germline, CDR1 is MNHEY and CDR2 is SVGAGI. Unmatched junction bases numbered 4, after V lost 2 bases and J lost 4 bases. The CDR3 covers 14 residues. This CDR3 is CASSYETGSETQYF. In DNA, the CDR3 is TGTGCCAGCAGTTACGAGACAGGGTCAGAGACCCAGTACTTC.

The chain links TRBV6-5 to TRBJ1-1; no clear D. V was shortened by 3 bases and J by 7 bases, with 12 bases between the two germline ends. Germline values: CDR1 MNHEY, CDR2 SVGAGI. CDR3 length: 13 residues. The CDR3 DNA reads TGTGCCAGCAGTTATAAAGAAAATGTTGAAGCTTTCTTT. Translation: CASSYKENVEAFF.

The CDR3 reads CSARVRNEAFF. Here the CDR3 DNA reads TGCAGTGCTAGAGTGCGGAACGAAGCTTTCTTT. The V and J genes are TRBV20-1 and TRBJ1-1, with unresolved D. The V gene lost 1 base and the J gene lost 8 bases, with 8 bases spanning the gap. CDR3 length: 11 amino acids. Germline CDR1 reads DFQATT; CDR2 reads SNEGSKA (reference sequence).

V usage is TRBV25-1 and J usage is TRBJ1-1; 7 bases match TRBD1. The V gene's germline CDR1 is MGHDK and CDR2 SYGVNS. The CDR3 sequence is 18 residues long. The junction had 15 bases not matched to a gene; V was cut back by 4 bases and J by 1 base. CDR3 region: CASSAFLSPGQQNTEAFF. The CDR3 DNA is TGTGCCAGCAGTGCCTTTCTAAGTCCGGGACAGCAGAACACTGAAGCTTTCTTT.

This clone has more than one count but fewer than ten. Here the CDR3 reads CASRPQGRGDEQYF. CDR3 in DNA: TGTGCCAGCAGACCCCAGGGTAGGGGCGACGAGCAGTACTTC. J is TRBJ2-7 and V is TRBV6-5, with D perhaps TRBD1 (5 bases). CDR1 and CDR2 (germline): MNHEY, SVGAGI. The CDR3 loop spans 14 amino acids. Trimming cost V 6 bases and J 5 bases, with 17 bases left between them.

A note on this clone: The sample carries other DNA sequences with the same CDR3. This chain connects TRBV7-2 to TRBJ2-7; 12 bases map to TRBD2. The CDR3 has 15 residues. Germline lookup yields CDR1 SGHTA and CDR2 FQGNSA. V gave up 5 bases and J gave up 7 bases; unmatched junction bases: 9. In nucleotides, the CDR3 is TGTGCCAGCAGCCCCGGACTAGCGGGAAGCTATGAGCAGTACTTC. This gives the protein CASSPGLAGSYEQYF.

The chain is built from TRBV25-1 and TRBJ1-6; maybe TRBD1 (6 bases). The germline gives CDR1 MGHDK, CDR2 SYGVNS. The V and J ends lost 5 bases and 10 bases respectively, with 15 bases between them. This CDR3 is 14 amino acids long. The CDR3 sequence: CASSILQGGSPLHF. The CDR3 bases are TGTGCCAGCAGTATCTTACAGGGAGGGTCACCCCTCCACTTT.

This clone came up a few times. CDR3 sequence: CAWSASGIRTQYF. CDR3 bases: TGTGCCTGGAGTGCTAGCGGGATTAGAACGCAGTATTTT. The V and J genes are TRBV30 and TRBJ2-3; 9 bases line up with TRBD2. The CDR3 totals 13 residues. Germline V gene data show CDR1 as GTSNPN and CDR2 as SVGIG (reference sequence). Trimming at V came to 1 base and at J to 9 bases, leaving 5 bases not matched to a gene.

This clone was counted between two and nine times. This rearrangement joins TRBV5-1 to TRBJ2-7; 9 nucleotides align to TRBD2. This CDR3 is built from 15 residues. Trimming removed 0 bases from V and 1 base from J; junction bases left unmatched: 2. Per germline, CDR1 SGHRS and CDR2 YFSETQ. CDR3 DNA sequence: TGCGCCAGCAGCTTGGGGACTAGCGTTTCCTACGAGCAGTACTTC. It encodes CASSLGTSVSYEQYF.

DNA of the CDR3: TGTGCCAGCAGCCAACCCGCCGGGACAGTCTATGGCTACACCTTC. Its translation: CASSQPAGTVYGYTF. The J gene is TRBJ1-2, the V gene TRBV28, with 7 bases that match TRBD1. Trimming cost V 6 bases and J 4 bases; bases outside gene matches: 11. Looked up from germline, CDR1 is MDHEN and CDR2 is SYDVKM. CDR3 size: 15 residues.

Comments on this clone: Other DNA sequences in this sample translate to the same CDR3. The chain uses TRBV11-2 and TRBJ1-2, with D maybe TRBD1 (5 bases). Germline CDR1 SGHAT, CDR2 FQNNGV. The CDR3 runs 13 residues. V gave up 5 bases and J gave up 4 bases, with 11 bases separating them. DNA for the CDR3: TGTGCCAGCAGCCCGGGGACCTCCTATGGCTACACCTTC. This translates into CASSPGTSYGYTF.

V usage is TRBV15 and J usage is TRBJ1-2, with a weak D call TRBD1 (5 bases). The germline V gene has CDR1 LNHNV and CDR2 YYDKDF (reference sequence). This CDR3 spans 12 amino acids. V lost 8 bases, J lost 4 bases, and 11 bases lay in between. CDR3 sequence reads: CATSEGTYGYTF. The DNA for the CDR3 is TGTGCCACCTCCGAGGGGACCTATGGCTACACCTTC.

The chain combines TRBV2 with TRBJ2-5; maybe TRBD2 (6 bases). Germline V gene sequence: CDR1 SNHLY, CDR2 FYNNEI. The germline V and J ends were trimmed by 6 bases and 4 bases, with 21 bases remaining between them. The CDR3 runs 16 residues. The CDR3 reads CASRRRAGRARETQYF. The CDR3 DNA reads as TGTGCCAGCAGGAGGCGCGCGGGACGGGCCAGAGAGACCCAGTACTTC.

This chain uses TRBV11-2 with TRBJ2-1; 10 positions match TRBD2. The CDR3 contains 15 residues. V shed 5 bases, J shed 6 bases, and the junction held 7 bases outside the gene matches. From germline, CDR1 is SGHAT and CDR2 FQNNGV. For the CDR3, the DNA is TGTGCCAGCAGCCCTCTTAGCGGGAGGTTCAATGAGCAGTTCTTC. Amino acid sequence: CASSPLSGRFNEQFF.

This clone was seen many times. Other DNA sequences in this specimen translate into the identical CDR3. The rearrangement uses TRBV5-1 and TRBJ2-1, with D hard to call. This CDR3 region has 15 residues. In germline, CDR1 is SGHRS, CDR2 YFSETQ. The V end was cut by 0 bases, the J end by 0 bases, with 7 bases between. DNA of the CDR3: TGCGCCAGCAGCTTGGATTCCAGCTCCTACAATGAGCAGTTCTTC. The encoded protein is CASSLDSSSYNEQFF.

V is TRBV4-1 and J is TRBJ1-5; no clear D. This CDR3 spans 15 amino acids. The ends were cut back, 0 bases at V and 7 bases at J, with 13 bases in the middle. Germline assignment: CDR1 MGHRA and CDR2 YSYEKL. The CDR3 nucleotides read TGCGCCAGCAGCCAAGATCTAGCCAAGAGGCAGCCCCAGCATTTT. It translates to CASSQDLAKRQPQHF.

This chain connects TRBV20-1 to TRBJ2-5; D is perhaps TRBD1 (5 bases). V was cut by 8 bases and J by 5 bases, with 9 bases left in between. CDR1 DFQATT and CDR2 SNEGSKA come from the germline V gene (reference sequence). The CDR3 has 10 amino acids. This chain's CDR3 is CSNRMETQYF. CDR3 coding DNA: TGCAGTAACAGGATGGAGACCCAGTACTTC.

This chain links TRBV7-6 with TRBJ2-3, with 9 bases matching TRBD2. After removal of 4 bases from V and 2 bases from J, the junction contained 16 bases not matched to a gene. Per the germline V gene, CDR1 is SGHVS and CDR2 is FNYEAQ. The CDR3 totals 19 residues. This chain's CDR3 is CASSYEHPLAGLNTDTQYF. The CDR3 DNA follows: TGTGCCAGCAGCTACGAGCACCCCCTAGCGGGGCTTAACACAGATACGCAGTATTTT.